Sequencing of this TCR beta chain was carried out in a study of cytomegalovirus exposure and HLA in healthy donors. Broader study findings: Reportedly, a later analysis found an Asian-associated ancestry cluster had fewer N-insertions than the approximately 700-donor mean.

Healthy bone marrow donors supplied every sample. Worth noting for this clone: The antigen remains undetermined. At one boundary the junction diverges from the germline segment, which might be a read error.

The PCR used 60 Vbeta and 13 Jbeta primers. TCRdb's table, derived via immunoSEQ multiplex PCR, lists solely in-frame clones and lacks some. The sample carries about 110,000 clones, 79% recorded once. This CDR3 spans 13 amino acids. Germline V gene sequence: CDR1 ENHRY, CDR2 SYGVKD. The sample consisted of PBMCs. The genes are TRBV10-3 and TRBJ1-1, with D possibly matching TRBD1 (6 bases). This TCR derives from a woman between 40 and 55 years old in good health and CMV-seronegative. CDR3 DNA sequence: TGTGCCATCAGTGAGCAGGGGAAGGCTGAAACTTTCTTT. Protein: CAISEQGKAETFF.